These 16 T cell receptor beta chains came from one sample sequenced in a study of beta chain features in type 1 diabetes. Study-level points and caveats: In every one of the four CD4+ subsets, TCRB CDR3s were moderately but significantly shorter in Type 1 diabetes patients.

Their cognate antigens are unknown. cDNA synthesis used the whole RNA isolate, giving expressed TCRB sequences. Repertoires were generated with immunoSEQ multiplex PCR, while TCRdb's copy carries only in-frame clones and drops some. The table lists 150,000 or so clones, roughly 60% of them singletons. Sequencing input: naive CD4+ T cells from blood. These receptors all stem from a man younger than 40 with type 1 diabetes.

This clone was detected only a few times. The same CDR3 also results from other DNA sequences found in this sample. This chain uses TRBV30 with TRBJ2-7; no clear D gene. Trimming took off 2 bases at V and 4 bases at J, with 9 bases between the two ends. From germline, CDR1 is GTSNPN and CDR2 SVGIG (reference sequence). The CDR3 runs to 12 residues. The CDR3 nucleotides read TGTGCCTGGAGTTCGGGTGTATACGAGCAGTACTTC. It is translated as CAWSSGVYEQYF.

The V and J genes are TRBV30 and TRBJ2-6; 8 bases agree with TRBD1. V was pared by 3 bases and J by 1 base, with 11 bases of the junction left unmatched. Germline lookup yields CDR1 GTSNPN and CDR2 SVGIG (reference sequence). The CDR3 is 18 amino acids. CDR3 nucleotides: TGTGCCTGGAGGGGGGTACCGGGACAGGCGTCTGGGGCCAACGTCCTGACTTTC. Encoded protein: CAWRGVPGQASGANVLTF. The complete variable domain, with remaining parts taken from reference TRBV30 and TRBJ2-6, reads SQTIHQWPATLVQPVGSPLSLECTVEGTSNPNLYWYRQAAGRGLQLLFYSVGIGQISSEVPQNLSASRPQDRQFILSSKKLLLSDSGFYLCAWRGVPGQASGANVLTFGAGSRLTVL.

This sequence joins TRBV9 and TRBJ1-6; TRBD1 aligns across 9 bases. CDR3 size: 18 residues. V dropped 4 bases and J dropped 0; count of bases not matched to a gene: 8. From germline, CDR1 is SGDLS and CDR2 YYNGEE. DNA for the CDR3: TGTGCCAGCAGCCCAACCACAGGGGGCGCCTCCTATAATTCACCCCTCCACTTT. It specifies CASSPTTGGASYNSPLHF.

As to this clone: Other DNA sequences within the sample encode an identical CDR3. CDR3 DNA sequence: TGTGCCAGCAGCGTAGGCGATACGCAGTATTTT. It encodes CASSVGDTQYF. The chain combines TRBV9 with TRBJ2-3; D gene ambiguous. The CDR3 contains 11 residues. The V gene lost 0 bases and the J gene lost 6 bases, with 2 bases spanning the gap. CDR1 is SGDLS, CDR2 YYNGEE, per germline.

The CDR3 coding sequence is TGTGCCAGCAGCGTAGGCGACAGCTATGAGCAGTACTTC. This codes for CASSVGDSYEQYF. The V and J genes are TRBV9 and TRBJ2-7; D may be TRBD1 (5 bases). This CDR3 is 13 amino acids long. Germline values: CDR1 SGDLS, CDR2 YYNGEE. V was shortened by 0 bases and J by 7 bases, with 11 bases between the two germline ends.

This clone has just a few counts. The CDR3: CASSWGQPEGETQYF. CDR3 coding DNA: TGCGCCAGCAGCTGGGGACAGCCCGAGGGAGAGACCCAGTACTTC. This chain uses TRBV5-1 with TRBJ2-5, with TRBD1 matching over 7 bases. The J segment lost 4 bases and the V segment lost 3 bases, leaving 9 bases of the junction unmatched. This CDR3 is built from 15 residues. Per germline, CDR1 SGHRS and CDR2 YFSETQ.

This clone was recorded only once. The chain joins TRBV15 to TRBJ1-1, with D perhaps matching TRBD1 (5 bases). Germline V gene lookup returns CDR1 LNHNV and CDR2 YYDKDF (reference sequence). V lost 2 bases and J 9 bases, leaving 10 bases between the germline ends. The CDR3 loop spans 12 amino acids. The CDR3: CATSRPKGQAFF. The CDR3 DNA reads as TGTGCCACCAGCAGACCCAAGGGGCAAGCTTTCTTT.

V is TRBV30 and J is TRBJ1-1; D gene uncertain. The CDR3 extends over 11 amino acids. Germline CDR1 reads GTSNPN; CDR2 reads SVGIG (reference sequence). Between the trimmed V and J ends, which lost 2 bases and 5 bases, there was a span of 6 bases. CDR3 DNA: TGTGCCTGGAGTCTGGAGACTGAAGCTTTCTTT. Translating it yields CAWSLETEAFF. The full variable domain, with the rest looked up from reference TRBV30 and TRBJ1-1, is SQTIHQWPATLVQPVGSPLSLECTVEGTSNPNLYWYRQAAGRGLQLLFYSVGIGQISSEVPQNLSASRPQDRQFILSSKKLLLSDSGFYLCAWSLETEAFFGQGTRLTVV.

The CDR3 is CATSRVGQRYEQYF. Written as DNA, the CDR3 is TGTGCCACCAGCAGAGTAGGACAGCGCTACGAGCAGTACTTC. The chain combines TRBV15 with TRBJ2-7; D is possibly TRBD1 (6 bases). Looked up from germline, CDR1 is LNHNV and CDR2 is YYDKDF (reference sequence). V was cut by 1 base and J by 3 bases, with 10 bases left in between. The CDR3 sequence is 14 residues long.

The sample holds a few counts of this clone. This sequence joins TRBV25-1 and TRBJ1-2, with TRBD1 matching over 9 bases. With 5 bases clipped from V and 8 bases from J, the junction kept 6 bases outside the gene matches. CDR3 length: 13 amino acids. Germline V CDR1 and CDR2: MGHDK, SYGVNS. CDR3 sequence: CASSPGTGRGYTF. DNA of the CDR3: TGTGCCAGCAGTCCGGGGACAGGGCGAGGCTACACCTTC.

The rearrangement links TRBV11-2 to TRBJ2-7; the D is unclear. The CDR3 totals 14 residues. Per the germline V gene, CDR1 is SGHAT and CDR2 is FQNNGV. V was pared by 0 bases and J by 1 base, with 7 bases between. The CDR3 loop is CASSLDYSSYEQYF. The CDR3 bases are TGTGCCAGCAGCTTAGATTACAGTTCCTACGAGCAGTACTTC. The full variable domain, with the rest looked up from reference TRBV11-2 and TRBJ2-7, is EAGVAQSPRYKIIEKRQSVAFWCNPISGHATLYWYQQILGQGPKLLIQFQNNGVVDDSQLPKDRFSAERLKGVDSTLKIQPAKLEDSAVYLCASSLDYSSYEQYFGPGTRLTVT.

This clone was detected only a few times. The CDR3: CASSFWTYEQYF. CDR3 DNA sequence: TGTGCCAGCAGCTTCTGGACCTACGAGCAGTACTTC. J is TRBJ2-7 and V is TRBV2; no firm D call. This CDR3 is built from 12 residues. V gave up 6 bases and J gave up 2 bases, with 8 bases separating them. Germline CDR1 and CDR2: SNHLY and FYNNEI.

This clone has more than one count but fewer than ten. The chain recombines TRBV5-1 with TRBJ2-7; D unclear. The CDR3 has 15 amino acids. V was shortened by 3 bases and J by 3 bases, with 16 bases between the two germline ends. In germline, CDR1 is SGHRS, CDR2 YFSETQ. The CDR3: CASSYDAVTIYEQYF. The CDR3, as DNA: TGCGCCAGCAGCTACGATGCTGTGACGATCTACGAGCAGTACTTC.

In DNA form, the CDR3 reads TGTGCCAGCAGCCACCCCACAGGGACCCAGTACTTC. This encodes CASSHPTGTQYF. This rearrangement joins TRBV14 to TRBJ2-5; TRBD1 might be the D (5 bases). The CDR3 length is 12 residues. In germline, CDR1 is SGHDN, CDR2 FVKESK. Trimming pared 3 bases from V and 7 bases from J, leaving 9 bases between.

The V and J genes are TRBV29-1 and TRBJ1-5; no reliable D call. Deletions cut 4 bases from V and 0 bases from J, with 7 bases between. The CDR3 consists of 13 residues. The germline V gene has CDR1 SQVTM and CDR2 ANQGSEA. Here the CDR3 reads CSVGAYSNQPQHF. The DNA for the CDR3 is TGCAGCGTTGGAGCATATAGCAATCAGCCCCAGCATTTT.

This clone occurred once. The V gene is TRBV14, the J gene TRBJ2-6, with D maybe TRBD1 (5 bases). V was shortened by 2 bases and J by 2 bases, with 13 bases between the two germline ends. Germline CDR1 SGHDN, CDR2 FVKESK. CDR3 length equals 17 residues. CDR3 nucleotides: TGTGCCAGCAGCCAATGGCTCAGGGCAGCTGGGGCCAACGTCCTGACTTTC. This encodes CASSQWLRAAGANVLTF.